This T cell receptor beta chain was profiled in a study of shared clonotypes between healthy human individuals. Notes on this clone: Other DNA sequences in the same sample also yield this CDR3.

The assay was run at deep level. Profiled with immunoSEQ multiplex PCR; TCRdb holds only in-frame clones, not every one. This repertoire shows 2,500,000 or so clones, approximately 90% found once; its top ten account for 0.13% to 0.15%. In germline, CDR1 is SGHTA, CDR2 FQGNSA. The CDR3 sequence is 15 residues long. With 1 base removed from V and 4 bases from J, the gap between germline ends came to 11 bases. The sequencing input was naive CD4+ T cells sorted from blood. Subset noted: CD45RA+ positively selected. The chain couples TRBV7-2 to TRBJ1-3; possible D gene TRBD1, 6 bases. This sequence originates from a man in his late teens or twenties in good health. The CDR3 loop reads CASSLGGLGGNTIYF. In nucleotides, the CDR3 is TGTGCCAGCAGCTTAGGGGGGCTAGGCGGAAACACCATATATTTT.